A single sample is the source of the 19 T cell receptor beta chains below, sequenced in a study of blood T cell repertoires in COVID-19. Sequencing used immunoSEQ multiplex PCR; TCRdb keeps in-frame clones, though not all of them. The table lists approximately 220,000 clones, 75% to 90% of them singletons. Sequenced material: PBMCs or T cells enriched from blood (not recorded which). The receptors were sampled from a young woman in a cohort exposed to, infected with or recovered from COVID-19 (not recorded which).

The V call is TRBV5-4, the J call TRBJ2-3; 7 nucleotides match TRBD1. Germline V gene lookup returns CDR1 SGHNT and CDR2 YYREEE (reference sequence). V shed 2 bases, J shed 0 bases, and the junction held 6 bases outside the gene matches. This CDR3 is built from 16 residues. CDR3 bases: TGTGCCAGCAGCTTAAGGGGGCTGACTAGCACAGATACGCAGTATTTT. Its protein is CASSLRGLTSTDTQYF.

The J gene is TRBJ2-7, the V gene TRBV7-9, with 10 bases identical to TRBD2. V lost 5 bases and J lost 0; bases outside the gene matches: 10. The CDR3 extends over 17 amino acids. Germline values: CDR1 SEHNR, CDR2 FQNEAQ (reference sequence). CDR3 nucleotides: TGTGCCAGCAGCCGTGGGACGTCTAGCGGGAGCTCCTACGAGCAGTACTTC. This sequence encodes CASSRGTSSGSSYEQYF.

J is TRBJ2-1 and V is TRBV18; 15 bases agree with TRBD2. Trimming at V came to 5 bases and at J to 8 bases, leaving 13 bases not matched to a gene. The CDR3 consists of 18 residues. Germline CDR1 reads KGHSH; CDR2 reads LQKENI. Here the CDR3 reads CASSWVSGTSGRSDEQFF. The DNA of the CDR3 is TGTGCCAGCTCATGGGTCTCCGGGACTAGCGGGAGGAGTGATGAGCAGTTCTTC.

The chain joins TRBV4-1 to TRBJ2-7; 7 nucleotides agree with TRBD2. CDR1 and CDR2 from the germline V gene are MGHRA and YSYEKL. This CDR3 is 16 amino acids long. After removal of 1 base from V and 5 bases from J, the junction contained 11 bases not matched to a gene. The chain's CDR3 is CASSQGGGRIENEQYF. CDR3 coding DNA: TGCGCCAGCAGCCAAGGGGGCGGGAGAATCGAAAACGAGCAGTACTTC.

In DNA form, the CDR3 reads TGTGCCAGCAGCCCCGGGACAGGGCTCTACGAGCAGTACTTC. It is translated as CASSPGTGLYEQYF. V and J are TRBV9 and TRBJ2-7; 9 nucleotides match TRBD1. V dropped 4 bases and J dropped 3; count of bases not matched to a gene: 5. Looked up from germline, CDR1 is SGDLS and CDR2 is YYNGEE. The CDR3 is 14 amino acids.

The chain uses TRBV7-9 and TRBJ2-1, with 8 bases lining up with TRBD2. V shed 1 base and J 0 bases; nucleotides not matched to a gene: 8. Germline assignment: CDR1 SEHNR and CDR2 FQNEAQ (reference sequence). The CDR3 contains 18 residues. CDR3 region: CASSLGVLAGSSYNEQFF. DNA for the CDR3: TGTGCCAGCAGCTTAGGGGTTTTAGCGGGGAGCTCCTACAATGAGCAGTTCTTC.

As concerns this clone: The sample holds other DNA sequences that translate to the same CDR3. The chain recombines TRBV3-1 (or the pseudogene TRBV3-2) with TRBJ2-7; 11 bases fit TRBD2. CDR3 length: 15 residues. Germline CDR1 and CDR2: LGHDT and YNNKEL (reference sequence). The V gene end was trimmed by 1 base and the J gene end by 1 base; junction bases not matched to a gene: 0. The CDR3 region has the DNA TGTGCCAGCAGCCAAGGGACTAGCGGGTCCTACGAGCAGTACTTC. It translates to CASSQGTSGSYEQYF.

The V gene is TRBV9, the J gene TRBJ1-3; TRBD1 agrees at 7 bases. V gave up 3 bases and J gave up 4 bases; unmatched junction bases: 7. This CDR3 contains 15 residues. Germline assignment: CDR1 SGDLS and CDR2 YYNGEE. The CDR3 region has the DNA TGTGCCAGCAGCGAAGGGGGCGCTTTGGGAAACACCATATATTTT. This translates into CASSEGGALGNTIYF.

This chain links TRBV28 with TRBJ1-1; no clear D. CDR1 is MDHEN and CDR2 is SYDVKM in the germline V gene. The CDR3 has 16 amino acids. Trimming took off 1 base at V and 1 base at J, with 13 bases between the two ends. The CDR3 is CASSLSLREGNTEAFF. The DNA of the CDR3 is TGTGCCAGCAGTTTATCTCTACGAGAGGGGAACACTGAAGCTTTCTTT.

The chain carries TRBV5-8 and TRBJ1-5; 7 bases agree with TRBD1. The CDR3 length is 15 residues. V lost 4 bases to trimming and J lost 6 bases; unmatched junction nucleotides: 10. Germline CDR1 and CDR2: SGHTS and YDEGEE. The CDR3 spells CASSQRQGSVQPQHF. CDR3 DNA sequence: TGTGCCAGCAGCCAAAGACAGGGCTCGGTTCAGCCCCAGCATTTT. Together with reference TRBV5-8 and TRBJ1-5, the CDR3 gives the full variable domain: EAGVTQSPTHLIKTRGQQATLRCSPISGHTSVYWYQQALGLGLQFLLWYDEGEERNRGNFPPRFSGRQFPNYSSELNVNALELEDSALYLCASSQRQGSVQPQHFGDGTRLSIL.

V gene TRBV2 combines with J gene TRBJ2-7; D perhaps matches TRBD2 (5 bases). The V end was cut by 2 bases, the J end by 6 bases, with 8 bases between. The CDR3 contains 12 residues. The germline CDR1 and CDR2 sequences are SNHLY and FYNNEI. For the CDR3, the DNA is TGTGCCAGCAGTGAATATGGAGGCGAGCAGTACTTC. The encoded protein is CASSEYGGEQYF.

The genes are TRBV5-5 and TRBJ1-2; D gene unclear. The V gene lost 0 bases and the J gene lost 3 bases, with 9 bases spanning the gap. This CDR3 comprises 14 residues. Germline V gives CDR1 SGHKS, CDR2 YYEKEE (reference sequence). The chain's CDR3 is CASSLARQYYGYTF. CDR3 nucleotides: TGTGCCAGCAGCTTGGCACGTCAGTACTATGGCTACACCTTC.

J is TRBJ2-5 and V is TRBV9; 11 nucleotides align to TRBD2. The CDR3 has 14 residues. Losses at the gene ends were 7 bases for V and 5 bases for J; bases not matched to a gene: 7. Germline-derived CDR1 and CDR2 are SGDLS and YYNGEE. The CDR3 region has the DNA TGTGCCAGCGATAGCGGGGGGGCCACGGAGACCCAGTACTTC. Its translation is CASDSGGATETQYF.

V is TRBV28 and J is TRBJ1-4; D is perhaps TRBD1 (6 bases). The V end was cut by 5 bases, the J end by 8 bases, with 12 bases between. Germline CDR1 is MDHEN and CDR2 is SYDVKM. This CDR3 spans 13 amino acids. This CDR3 is CASSITGREKLFF. CDR3 coding DNA: TGTGCCAGCAGTATAACAGGGCGGGAAAAACTGTTTTTT. Based on the CDR3 plus reference TRBV28 and TRBJ1-4, the full variable domain is DVKVTQSSRYLVKRTGEKVFLECVQDMDHENMFWYRQDPGLGLRLIYFSYDVKMKEKGDIPEGYSVSREKKERFSLILESASTNQTSMYLCASSITGREKLFFGSGTQLSVL.

The V and J genes are TRBV9 and TRBJ2-3; a possible D gene is TRBD2 (5 bases). Trimming pared 5 bases from V and 2 bases from J, leaving 12 bases between. The CDR3 is 14 amino acids. Germline CDR1 is SGDLS and CDR2 is YYNGEE. CDR3 DNA: TGTGCCAGCAGTACGGGGATTCTCACAGATACGCAGTATTTT. Translating it yields CASSTGILTDTQYF.

The rearrangement uses TRBV4-1 and TRBJ1-5; D is possibly TRBD1 (6 bases). The germline V gene encodes CDR1 MGHRA and CDR2 YSYEKL. Trimming removed 1 base at V and 6 bases at J, with 19 bases between. The CDR3 covers 17 residues. The CDR3 reads CASSQAPSRGRAQPQHF. CDR3 DNA sequence: TGCGCCAGCAGCCAAGCCCCCAGTAGGGGGAGGGCTCAGCCCCAGCATTTT.

The chain employs TRBV29-1 and TRBJ2-7; TRBD2 matches at 10 bases. Germline assignment: CDR1 SQVTM and CDR2 ANQGSEA. Trimming took 7 bases from V and 4 from J; bases not matched to a gene: 7. The CDR3 loop spans 13 amino acids. In nucleotides, the CDR3 is TGCAGCGCCGGGACTAGCGTGAATTACGAGCAGTACTTC. Residues: CSAGTSVNYEQYF.

The J gene is TRBJ2-7, the V gene TRBV28, with 8 bases that match TRBD1. This CDR3 spans 13 amino acids. Germline loops: CDR1 MDHEN, CDR2 SYDVKM. The junction had 10 bases not matched to a gene; V was cut back by 9 bases and J by 6 bases. CDR3 sequence reads: CASRAQGAVEQYF. DNA of the CDR3: TGTGCCAGTCGGGCGCAGGGGGCGGTCGAGCAGTACTTC. The complete variable domain, with remaining parts taken from reference TRBV28 and TRBJ2-7, reads DVKVTQSSRYLVKRTGEKVFLECVQDMDHENMFWYRQDPGLGLRLIYFSYDVKMKEKGDIPEGYSVSREKKERFSLILESASTNQTSMYLCASRAQGAVEQYFGPGTRLTVT.

The chain uses TRBV6-5 and TRBJ1-3, with D perhaps matching TRBD1 (6 bases). The CDR3 is made up of 14 amino acids. Germline CDR1 and CDR2: MNHEY and SVGAGI. V shed 6 bases and J shed 0 bases, with 9 bases lying between them. The CDR3 here is CASSLTGSGNTIYF. In DNA, the CDR3 is TGTGCCAGCAGCCTGACAGGCTCTGGAAACACCATATATTTT.